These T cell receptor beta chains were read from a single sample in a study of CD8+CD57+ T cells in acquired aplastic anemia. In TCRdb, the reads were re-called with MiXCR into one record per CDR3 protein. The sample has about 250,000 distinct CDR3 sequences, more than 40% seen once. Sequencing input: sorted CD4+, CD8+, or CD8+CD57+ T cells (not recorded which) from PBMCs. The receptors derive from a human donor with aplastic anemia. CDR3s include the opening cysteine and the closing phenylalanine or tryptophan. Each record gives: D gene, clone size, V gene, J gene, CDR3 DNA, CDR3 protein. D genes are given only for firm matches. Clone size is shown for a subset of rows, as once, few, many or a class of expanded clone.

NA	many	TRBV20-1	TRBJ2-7	TGCAGTGCTAGAAGGAGGGCAACCTACGAGCAGTACTTC	CSARRRATYEQYF
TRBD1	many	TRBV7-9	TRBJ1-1	TGTGCCAGCAGTCATCCCGGACAGGCTTCCACTGAAGCTTTCTTT	CASSHPGQASTEAFF
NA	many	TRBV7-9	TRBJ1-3	TGTGCCTCACCGACGGGGAAGGCTGGAAACACCATATATTTT	CASPTGKAGNTIYF
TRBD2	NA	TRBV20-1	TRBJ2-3	TGCAGTGCTAGAGATGTGGGCGGGGGGGGTGGAGATACGCAGTATTTT	CSARDVGGGGGDTQYF
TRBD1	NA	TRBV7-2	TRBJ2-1	TGTGCCAGCAGCCTAGGGGGCGGATTAGCTGGGAATGAGCGGTTCTTC	CASSLGGGLAGNERFF
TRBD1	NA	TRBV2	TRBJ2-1	TGTGCCACTAAGGGACAGACCATAAACAATGAGCAGTTCTTC	CATKGQTINNEQFF
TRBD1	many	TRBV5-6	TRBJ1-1	TGTGCCAGCAGCTTATGGACAGGGAACACTGAAGCTTTCTTT	CASSLWTGNTEAFF
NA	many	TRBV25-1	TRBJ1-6	TGTGCCAGCTCTCCGATTAGGGGGGACGATCGAAATTCACCCCTCCACTTT	CASSPIRGDDRNSPLHF
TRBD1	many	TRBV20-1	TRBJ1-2	TGCAGTGCTAGAGTAACACAGGGGGTAGGTGGCTATGGCTACACCTTC	CSARVTQGVGGYGYTF
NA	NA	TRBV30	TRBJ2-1	TGTGCCTGGACCGCCCAGGGTGATGAGCAGTTCTTC	CAWTAQGDEQFF
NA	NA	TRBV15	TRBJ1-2	TGTGCCACCAGCAGAGATGTACGGACAGAAGCTAACTATGGCTACACCTTC	CATSRDVRTEANYGYTF
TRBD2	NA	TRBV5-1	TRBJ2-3	TGCGCCAGCAGCCCGGAGGGGCTAGCGGGGCTAATTACAGATACGCAGTATTTT	CASSPEGLAGLITDTQYF
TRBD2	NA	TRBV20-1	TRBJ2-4	TGCAGTGCTAGAGCGGGAGGGTCCAAAAACATTCAGTACTTC	CSARAGGSKNIQYF
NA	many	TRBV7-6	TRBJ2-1	TGTGCCAGCAGCTTCTTGACGGGGGATTCCTACAATGAGCAGTTCTTC	CASSFLTGDSYNEQFF
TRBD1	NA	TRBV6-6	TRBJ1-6	TGTGCCACCAAGAGGGGCACAGGGGGGGGTAATTCACCCCTCCACTTT	CATKRGTGGGNSPLHF
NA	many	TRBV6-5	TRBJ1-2	TGTGCCAGCAGTTACGCTGTGGCCGGGGGCGATGGCTACACCTTC	CASSYAVAGGDGYTF
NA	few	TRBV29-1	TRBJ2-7	TGCAGCGTTGATCGTGGCGATCCCTACGAACAGTACTTC	CSVDRGDPYEQYF
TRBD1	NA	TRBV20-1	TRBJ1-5	TGCAGTGCTACTGGGACAGGGCCGTATCAGCCCCAGCATTTT	CSATGTGPYQPQHF
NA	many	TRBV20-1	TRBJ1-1	TGCAGTGCTAGAGAAGGTCCGAGGACTGAAGCTTTCTTT	CSAREGPRTEAFF
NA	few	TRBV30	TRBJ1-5	TGTGCCTGGAGTCCAGGGAGTGATCAGCCCCAGCATTTT	CAWSPGSDQPQHF
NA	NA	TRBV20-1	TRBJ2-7	TGCAGTGCTGACGAAGGTTTTACCGAGCAGTACTTC	CSADEGFTEQYF
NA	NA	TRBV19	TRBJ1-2	TGTGCCAGTAGTATGCGAGGGGGTGCGAGAGCCTATGGCTACACCTTC	CASSMRGGARAYGYTF
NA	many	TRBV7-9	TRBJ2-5	TGTGCCAGCAGCTTATGGGTCGACGGGCAAGAGACCCAGTACTTC	CASSLWVDGQETQYF
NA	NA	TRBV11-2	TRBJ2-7	TGTGCCAGCAGCATTACGACAGGAGGGTCCTACGAGCAGTACTTC	CASSITTGGSYEQYF